This entry lists 18 T cell receptor beta chains sequenced from one sample in a study of T cell clones after liver transplantation. Measured with immunoSEQ multiplex PCR; TCRdb has only the in-frame clones, and not every one. The sample lists about 99,000 clones; more than 75% were seen once. This specimen consisted of CD4+ T cells from blood, obtained before liver transplant. The receptors here all came from a human donor who received a liver transplant.

The gene calls are TRBV6-5 and TRBJ2-2; D possibly uses TRBD1 or TRBD2 (6 bases each). The CDR3 sequence is 15 residues long. Trimming stripped 7 bases from V and 4 bases from J, with 16 bases between. The germline V gene has CDR1 MNHEY and CDR2 SVGAGI. Here the CDR3 reads CASKVGGHGTGELFF. CDR3 DNA sequence: TGTGCCAGCAAGGTTGGGGGGCACGGCACCGGGGAGCTGTTTTTT.

CDR3 protein: CAWSGAGVNTQYF. The CDR3 DNA follows: TGTGCCTGGAGTGGCGCAGGGGTAAATACGCAGTATTTT. V and J are TRBV30 and TRBJ2-3; a weak D match, TRBD1 (6 bases). V dropped 1 base and J dropped 7 bases, with 12 bases sitting between them. CDR1 and CDR2 from the germline V gene are GTSNPN and SVGIG (reference sequence). There are 13 residues in the CDR3.

The rearrangement joins TRBV6-6 to TRBJ1-6; weak D call: TRBD1 (5 bases). The CDR3 runs to 15 residues. Germline V gives CDR1 MNHNY, CDR2 SVGAGI (reference sequence). The germline V and J ends were trimmed by 8 bases and 7 bases, with 18 bases remaining between them. CDR3: CASGGAEVLNSPLHF. In nucleotides, the CDR3 is TGTGCCAGCGGAGGGGCAGAAGTTTTAAATTCACCCCTCCACTTT.

The chain has TRBV19 and TRBJ2-5; D is perhaps TRBD1 (5 bases). This CDR3 has 13 residues. Per germline, CDR1 LNHDA and CDR2 SQIVND (reference sequence). V shed 4 bases and J shed 5 bases, with 11 bases lying between them. The CDR3 bases are TGTGCCAGTAGTACGACAGTAGGGGAGACCCAGTACTTC. This codes for CASSTTVGETQYF.

V usage is TRBV7-7 and J usage is TRBJ1-5; 11 bases are shared with TRBD1. The V segment lost 1 base and the J segment 4 bases; nucleotides outside the gene matches: 9. Germline CDR1 is SSHAT and CDR2 is FNYEAQ (reference sequence). This CDR3 has 18 residues. The CDR3 sequence is CASSLGRRDRGGNQPQHF. The CDR3 DNA reads as TGTGCCAGCAGCTTAGGAAGGAGGGACAGGGGGGGAAATCAGCCCCAGCATTTT.

J is TRBJ2-5 and V is TRBV30; a weak D match, TRBD1 (5 bases). The V gene lost 2 bases and the J gene lost 1 base, with 14 bases spanning the gap. The CDR3 covers 15 residues. Germline CDR1 reads GTSNPN; CDR2 reads SVGIG (reference sequence). The CDR3 region is CAWSYGQPGQETQYF. The CDR3 bases are TGTGCCTGGAGTTATGGACAACCCGGCCAAGAGACCCAGTACTTC.

V and J are TRBV2 and TRBJ2-1, with TRBD1 identical over 8 bases. CDR1 and CDR2 from the germline V gene are SNHLY and FYNNEI. Unmatched junction bases numbered 3, after V lost 4 bases and J lost 1 base. This CDR3 is 15 amino acids long. The CDR3 nucleotides are TGTGCCAGCAGTGGCACAGGGGGGTCCTACAATGAGCAGTTCTTC. This codes for CASSGTGGSYNEQFF. The entire variable domain, with the rest obtained from reference TRBV2 and TRBJ2-1, is as follows: EPEVTQTPSHQVTQMGQEVILRCVPISNHLYFYWYRQILGQKVEFLVSFYNNEISEKSEIFDDQFSVERPDGSNFTLKIRSTKLEDSAMYFCASSGTGGSYNEQFFGPGTRLTVL.

A few counts support this clone. J is TRBJ2-7 and V is TRBV27; perhaps TRBD1 as D (7 bases). V dropped 8 bases and J dropped 3 bases, with 14 bases sitting between them. The CDR3 is 13 amino acids. Germline assignment: CDR1 MNHEY and CDR2 SMNVEV (reference sequence). The DNA for the CDR3 is TGTGCCAGCGGCTACAGGGGACTCTACGAGCAGTACTTC. Translating gives CASGYRGLYEQYF.

The CDR3 loop is CASSSGQGAAGNTIYF. DNA for the CDR3: TGCGCCAGCAGCTCGGGACAGGGGGCCGCTGGAAACACCATATATTTT. The chain combines TRBV5-1 with TRBJ1-3; 12 bases match TRBD1. The V segment lost 3 bases and the J segment 2 bases; nucleotides outside the gene matches: 3. From germline, CDR1 is SGHRS and CDR2 YFSETQ. This CDR3 is built from 16 residues.

The chain joins TRBV5-1 to TRBJ2-3; D may match TRBD1 or TRBD2 (5 bases each). V was pared by 7 bases and J by 2 bases, with 11 bases between. The CDR3 extends over 13 amino acids. CDR1 and CDR2 from the germline V gene are SGHRS and YFSETQ. The CDR3 sequence: CASGAGTTDTQYF. The CDR3, as DNA: TGCGCCAGCGGCGCCGGGACCACAGATACGCAGTATTTT.

The J gene is TRBJ2-7, the V gene TRBV11-2, with 8 bases fitting TRBD2. CDR1 is SGHAT, CDR2 FQNNGV, per germline. The CDR3 is made up of 13 amino acids. V was pared by 2 bases and J by 4 bases, with 1 base of the junction left unmatched. CDR3 region: CASSLPGGYEQYF. In nucleotides, the CDR3 is TGTGCCAGCAGCTTACCGGGGGGGTACGAGCAGTACTTC.

This chain links TRBV6-1 with TRBJ1-6; TRBD1 might be the D (6 bases). CDR1 is MNHNS and CDR2 is SASEGT in the germline V gene. The germline V and J ends were trimmed by 0 bases and 0 bases, with 12 bases remaining between them. The CDR3 sequence is 18 residues long. This CDR3 reads CASSEAGRGSSYNSPLHF. As DNA, the CDR3 is TGTGCCAGCAGTGAAGCTGGCAGGGGTTCCTCCTATAATTCACCCCTCCACTTT.

The V and J genes are TRBV7-3 and TRBJ2-2; D ambiguous. With 5 bases removed from V and 0 bases from J, the gap between germline ends came to 7 bases. In germline, CDR1 is SGHTA, CDR2 FQGTGA. The CDR3 spans 14 residues. The CDR3 loop reads CASSQGTNTGELFF. The CDR3 bases are TGTGCCAGCAGCCAAGGGACGAACACCGGGGAGCTGTTTTTT.

The V and J genes are TRBV9 and TRBJ2-1; D perhaps matches TRBD2 (5 bases). V was clipped by 0 bases and J by 5 bases, with 12 bases between them. Germline loops: CDR1 SGDLS, CDR2 YYNGEE. This CDR3 has 15 amino acids. CDR3 residues: CASSVVGSAHNEQFF. In DNA, the CDR3 is TGTGCCAGCAGCGTAGTCGGTAGCGCCCACAATGAGCAGTTCTTC.

The chain couples TRBV4-2 to TRBJ1-2, with D unclear. CDR1 is LGHNA and CDR2 is YNFKEQ in the germline V gene. The CDR3 sequence is 13 residues long. Trimming shortened V by 0 bases and J by 7 bases, and 9 bases separated the two germline ends. Here the CDR3 reads CASSQDRESGYTF. CDR3 DNA sequence: TGTGCCAGCAGCCAAGATAGGGAATCTGGCTACACCTTC.

This clone showed up just a few times. The CDR3 DNA reads as TGTGCCAGCAGTGAACGGGTAGGCCACACAGATACGCAGTATTTT. Its protein product is CASSERVGHTDTQYF. This sequence joins TRBV6-1 and TRBJ2-3; D gene unclear. Trimming shortened V by 2 bases and J by 2 bases, and 11 bases separated the two germline ends. The CDR3 is 15 amino acids. Germline-derived CDR1 and CDR2 are MNHNS and SASEGT.

This clone came up a few times. The rearrangement uses TRBV7-6 and TRBJ2-2; D unresolved. This CDR3 comprises 13 residues. Germline-derived CDR1 and CDR2 are SGHVS and FNYEAQ. V lost 4 bases, J lost 5 bases, and 8 bases lay in between. Here the CDR3 DNA reads TGTGCCAGCAGCTACCAGACAACCGGGGAGCTGTTTTTT. Encoded protein: CASSYQTTGELFF. The variable domain in full, completed from reference TRBV7-6 and TRBJ2-2, reads GAGVSQSPRYKVTKRGQDVALRCDPISGHVSLYWYRQALGQGPEFLTYFNYEAQQDKSGLPNDRFSAERPEGSISTLTIQRTEQRDSAMYRCASSYQTTGELFFGEGSRLTVL.

The chain is built from TRBV14 and TRBJ2-7; no clear D gene. Trimming pared 0 bases from V and 5 bases from J, leaving 2 bases between. The CDR3 spans 11 residues. CDR1 and CDR2 from the germline V gene are SGHDN and FVKESK. The CDR3 region is CASSQEHEQYF. As DNA, the CDR3 is TGTGCCAGCAGCCAAGAACACGAGCAGTACTTC.